This TCR beta chain is from a study of metastatic and nonmetastatic thyroid tumors (dated by TCRdb to the early 2020s). At the level of the whole study: For patients with malignant and with benign thyroid disease, the researchers compared repertoires between peripheral blood samples and tumor or nodule tissue samples. The paper as a whole reports these results and caveats: In both blood and tumor samples, malignant tumors were reported to have significantly higher TCR beta diversity than benign nodules.

This clone occurred many times. There is no known antigen for this receptor. Base qualities are not provided; no much larger clone lies one nucleotide away. Library construction relied on PCR. Sequencing took place on an Illumina HiSeq 4000. High-throughput sequencing was used to profile the TCR beta-chain CDR3 region of every patient. Regarding the original processing steps: CDR3 differences across clinicopathological groups were used to build a classifier for discriminating distant-metastatic papillary thyroid cancer patients. The Shannon index was used to measure repertoire diversity, and the Morisita-Horn index was used to measure how similar tumor and blood repertoires were. TCRdb passed the public sequencing reads through fastp at Q25 and MiXCR, retaining productive beta sequences. The V and J calls follow TCRdb's processing rather than the paper's. In all, the sample holds about 69,000 clones, and 12% to 15% of those were seen once. The ten largest clones capture approximately 7% of the sample.

None of the patients had been given any treatment before thyroid surgery. The study retrospectively analysed patient clinical samples collected from the early 2010s to the late 2010s using T-cell receptor beta sequencing. This receptor was obtained from a male donor with papillary thyroid cancer or a benign thyroid nodule (not recorded which). Some clones in this sample may be carry-over from other donors' samples. Source material: blood.

The nucleotide sequence is TGTGCCAGCAGTTGGTCGGCTACATCCACAGATACGCAGTATTTT. Its amino acids are CASSWSATSTDTQYF. The V and J segments used are TRBV28 and TRBJ2-3, with the D segment identity uncertain. CDR1 and CDR2, per the germline V gene, are MDHEN and SYDVKM. V loses 4 bases of germline sequence and J loses 2 bases, and the interval between the two ends is 13 bases. The CDR3 numbers 15 residues from cysteine through phenylalanine. Left in the record is the CDR3 DNA by itself, 45 bases read in frame from the first base.